These 16 T cell receptor beta chains originate from one sample sequenced in a study of blood T cell repertoires in COVID-19. Using immunoSEQ multiplex PCR, the repertoire was profiled, and TCRdb retains in-frame clones only, with some absent. The data show 100,000 to 120,000 clones, 70% to 90% seen once. The sample consisted of peripheral blood. These TCRs come from a human donor in a cohort sampled during active COVID-19.

The chain has TRBV7-6 and TRBJ1-2, with 7 bases identical to TRBD1. This CDR3 comprises 15 residues. Germline CDR1 reads SGHVS; CDR2 reads FNYEAQ. V shed 5 bases, J shed 8 bases, and the junction held 14 bases outside the gene matches. CDR3 DNA sequence: TGTGCCAGCAGCCAAGAACTCGACTCACAGGGGGGCTACACCTTC. Protein sequence: CASSQELDSQGGYTF.

CDR3 bases: TGTGCCAGCATCCTCCGGGACAGGGGGAGCAATGAGCAGTTCTTC. This translates into CASILRDRGSNEQFF. V usage is TRBV6-5 and J usage is TRBJ2-1; TRBD1 matches at 11 bases. V trimming: 7 bases; J trimming: 6 bases; junction bases outside the gene matches: 8. Germline loops: CDR1 MNHEY, CDR2 SVGAGI. This CDR3 region has 15 residues.

CDR3 DNA: TGTGCCAGCAGCTTAGCGCCTTGGGACAGGGGATCTCCTGAGCAGTTCTTC. Translation gives CASSLAPWDRGSPEQFF. The gene calls are TRBV7-8 and TRBJ2-1; 10 bases fit TRBD1. Germline values: CDR1 SGHVS, CDR2 FQNEAQ. The CDR3 has 17 residues. The ends lost 0 bases at V and 9 bases at J; junction bases unmatched: 11.

The CDR3 DNA is TGTGCCAGCAGTTGGGGGGGAAACACCGGGGAGCTGTTTTTT. This translates into CASSWGGNTGELFF. This chain links TRBV28 with TRBJ2-2, with 7 positions matching TRBD2. CDR3 length: 14 amino acids. V lost 4 bases and J lost 2; bases outside the gene matches: 1. Germline CDR1 MDHEN, CDR2 SYDVKM.

The J gene is TRBJ2-7, the V gene TRBV9; TRBD2 matches at 8 bases. There are 18 residues in the CDR3. Unmatched junction bases numbered 17, after V lost 4 bases and J lost 2 bases. In germline, CDR1 is SGDLS, CDR2 YYNGEE. The CDR3, as DNA: TGTGCCAGCAGCCCCCGCACAACATATAGCGGGGATACCTACGAGCAGTACTTC. Its translation is CASSPRTTYSGDTYEQYF.

The V gene is TRBV9, the J gene TRBJ2-1; TRBD2 agrees at 8 bases. Germline V lookup: CDR1 SGDLS, CDR2 YYNGEE. The trim removed 4 bases at V and 2 bases at J, leaving 11 bases unmatched. There are 17 residues in the CDR3. This chain's CDR3 is CASSPSSRGGPYNEQFF. The DNA of the CDR3 is TGTGCCAGCAGCCCGAGTAGTCGGGGGGGGCCCTACAATGAGCAGTTCTTC.

V and J are TRBV21-1 and TRBJ2-7; TRBD2 is taken as the D call from the table, unchecked against the DNA. TRBV21-1 is annotated as a pseudogene. CDR3 length: 14 amino acids. The CDR3 here is CASIIAFTGDEQYF. For the CDR3, the DNA is TGTGCCAGCATCATCGCATTTACTGGAGACGAGCAGTACTTC.

This chain connects TRBV12-3 or TRBV12-4 to TRBJ2-7; D is undetermined. The CDR3 totals 11 residues. V was clipped by 2 bases and J by 3 bases, with 2 bases between them. The CDR3 coding sequence is TGTGCCAGCAGTTTACTCTACGAGCAGTACTTC. Translated, it gives CASSLLYEQYF.

Only one count was recorded for this clone. The chain has TRBV9 and TRBJ2-5; 11 positions agree with TRBD2. This CDR3 comprises 14 residues. Trimming removed 4 bases from V and 5 bases from J; junction bases left unmatched: 4. CDR1 and CDR2 from the germline V gene are SGDLS and YYNGEE. CDR3 DNA: TGTGCCAGCAGCACCACTAGCGGGAGTGAGACCCAGTACTTC. Translated: CASSTTSGSETQYF. Together with reference TRBV9 and TRBJ2-5, the CDR3 gives the full variable domain: DSGVTQTPKHLITATGQRVTLRCSPRSGDLSVYWYQQSLDQGLQFLIQYYNGEERAKGNILERFSAQQFPDLHSELNLSSLELGDSALYFCASSTTSGSETQYFGPGTRLLVL.

The chain uses TRBV18 and TRBJ1-6; D uncertain. V was pared by 2 bases and J by 9 bases, with 8 bases between. Germline CDR1 and CDR2: KGHSH and LQKENI. The CDR3 runs to 13 residues. The CDR3 DNA reads as TGTGCCAGCTCACCAGGGCCCGGTTCACCCCTCCACTTT. Translation: CASSPGPGSPLHF.

The chain carries TRBV21-1 and TRBJ1-3; TRBD1 reflects the table's D call only, with no check against the DNA. TRBV21-1 is given as a pseudogene. The CDR3 runs 16 residues. The CDR3 nucleotides are TGTGCCAGCAGCAAAGAGGAACAGAACTCTGGAAACACCATATATTTT. This sequence encodes CASSKEEQNSGNTIYF.

This rearrangement joins TRBV5-1 to TRBJ1-2, with 8 bases identical to TRBD1. The CDR3 extends over 15 amino acids. After removal of 5 bases from V and 4 bases from J, the junction contained 10 bases not matched to a gene. The germline V gene encodes CDR1 SGHRS and CDR2 YFSETQ. The chain's CDR3 is CASSSGQEDLYGYTF. CDR3 coding DNA: TGCGCCAGCAGTTCGGGACAGGAGGACCTCTATGGCTACACCTTC.

The chain has TRBV5-1 and TRBJ2-5; D is possibly TRBD1 (6 bases). The CDR3 has 16 amino acids. Trimming stripped 0 bases from V and 3 bases from J, with 15 bases between. The V gene's germline CDR1 is SGHRS and CDR2 YFSETQ. The CDR3 DNA sequence: TGCGCCAGCAGCTTGGGGGACACAGGGTGGGAAGAGACCCAGTACTTC. Amino acids: CASSLGDTGWEETQYF.

The chain combines TRBV29-1 with TRBJ2-2; 8 nucleotides align to TRBD2. Unmatched junction bases numbered 8, after V lost 7 bases and J lost 1 base. Looked up from germline, CDR1 is SQVTM and CDR2 is ANQGSEA. The CDR3 is made up of 15 amino acids. CDR3 coding DNA: TGCAGCGCCACCCCCGGGACTAGGAACACCGGGGAGCTGTTTTTT. Amino acids: CSATPGTRNTGELFF.

The gene calls are TRBV5-1 and TRBJ1-3, with a tentative D call TRBD1 (5 bases). This CDR3 is built from 14 residues. Trimming shortened V by 6 bases and J by 4 bases, and 14 bases separated the two germline ends. Germline assignment: CDR1 SGHRS and CDR2 YFSETQ. The CDR3, as DNA: TGCGCCAGCAAACACGGGGGATTAGGAAACACCATATATTTT. Encoded protein: CASKHGGLGNTIYF.

Notes on this clone: Within the sample, other DNA sequences also encode this same CDR3. V usage is TRBV30 and J usage is TRBJ1-6; D is undetermined. The CDR3 has 13 residues. Between the trimmed V and J ends, which lost 3 bases and 7 bases, there was a span of 10 bases. Germline V gene sequence: CDR1 GTSNPN, CDR2 SVGIG (reference sequence). This CDR3 reads CAWRETGNSPLHF. DNA for the CDR3: TGTGCCTGGAGAGAGACGGGGAATTCACCCCTCCACTTT.